Shown below are 27 T cell receptor beta chains from a single sample sequenced in a study of cytomegalovirus exposure and HLA in healthy donors. Amplification used 60 Vbeta primers and 13 Jbeta primers. Assay used: immunoSEQ multiplex PCR; TCRdb lists only in-frame clones, some missing. This sample has about 93,000 clones, with approximately 68% found just once. Sequenced material: PBMCs. The source is a boy under 18 in good health and CMV-seropositive.

V and J are TRBV18 and TRBJ2-3; the match to TRBD2 covers 7 bases. Trimming took 2 bases from V and 2 from J; bases not matched to a gene: 4. Germline V gene lookup returns CDR1 KGHSH and CDR2 LQKENI. The CDR3 is made up of 15 amino acids. CDR3 sequence (DNA): TGTGCCAGCTCACCAAAGCTAGCGGCCACAGATACGCAGTATTTT. This translates into CASSPKLAATDTQYF.

The gene calls are TRBV29-1 and TRBJ1-1; 9 positions agree with TRBD1. This CDR3 comprises 12 residues. After removal of 7 bases from V and 5 bases from J, the junction contained 5 bases not matched to a gene. CDR1 and CDR2 from the germline V gene are SQVTM and ANQGSEA. CDR3 sequence reads: CSADRGETEAFF. For the CDR3, the DNA is TGCAGCGCCGACAGGGGGGAGACTGAAGCTTTCTTT.

The rearrangement uses TRBV19 and TRBJ2-7; TRBD2 is a possible D gene (5 bases). The CDR3 totals 11 residues. Trimming shortened V by 4 bases and J by 4 bases, and 5 bases separated the two germline ends. From germline, CDR1 is LNHDA and CDR2 SQIVND (reference sequence). CDR3 DNA sequence: TGTGCCAGTAGTACGGGGTACGAGCAGTACTTC. It specifies CASSTGYEQYF.

This clone has a handful of counts. V and J are TRBV6-1 and TRBJ2-7, with D possibly being TRBD2 (5 bases). CDR1 is MNHNS and CDR2 is SASEGT in the germline V gene. The germline V and J ends were trimmed by 0 bases and 4 bases, with 10 bases remaining between them. This CDR3 is 14 amino acids long. The CDR3 protein is CASSEAYGEYEQYF. DNA of the CDR3: TGTGCCAGCAGTGAAGCCTACGGGGAGTACGAGCAGTACTTC.

This clone was seen more than once but under ten times. The chain joins TRBV7-3 to TRBJ2-3; D ambiguous. From germline, CDR1 is SGHTA and CDR2 FQGTGA. The CDR3 runs to 15 residues. V was shortened by 5 bases and J by 1 base, with 13 bases between the two germline ends. Here the CDR3 DNA reads TGTGCCAGCAGCGAACTTGGTCAGGGCACAGATACGCAGTATTTT. Its translation is CASSELGQGTDTQYF.

The chain uses TRBV4-1 and TRBJ2-7; D unresolved. CDR1 and CDR2 from the germline V gene are MGHRA and YSYEKL. CDR3 length: 15 amino acids. Trimming removed 0 bases from V and 2 bases from J, with 11 bases in between. The CDR3 nucleotides are TGCGCCAGCAGCCAAGATACGCGGTCCACCTACGAGCAGTACTTC. Translating gives CASSQDTRSTYEQYF.

The V gene is TRBV5-6, the J gene TRBJ2-4; 12 bases are shared with TRBD2. The junction had 7 bases not matched to a gene; V was cut back by 4 bases and J by 14 bases. The length of the CDR3 is 13 residues. Germline CDR1 SGHDT, CDR2 YYEEEE. The DNA for the CDR3 is TGTGCCAGCAGCCCACTAGCGGGGGGTACCAAGTACTTC. The encoded protein is CASSPLAGGTKYF.

The sample holds a few counts of this clone. V and J are TRBV2 and TRBJ1-4; D not resolved. There are 19 residues in the CDR3. CDR1 and CDR2 from the germline V gene are SNHLY and FYNNEI. The V end was cut by 0 bases, the J end by 3 bases, with 20 bases between. CDR3 bases: TGTGCCAGCAGTGAAGCGCCCTTACCATTTATCCCAGCTAATGAAAAACTGTTTTTT. The encoded protein is CASSEAPLPFIPANEKLFF.

V usage is TRBV6-5 and J usage is TRBJ1-1; 7 bases are a match to TRBD1. CDR3 length equals 11 residues. The V and J ends lost 10 bases and 8 bases, in that order; junction bases with no gene match: 7. CDR1 is MNHEY, CDR2 SVGAGI, per germline. CDR3 protein: CATRDSIEAFF. DNA for the CDR3: TGTGCCACTCGGGACAGCATAGAAGCTTTCTTT.

J is TRBJ2-5 and V is TRBV29-1; TRBD2 aligns across 8 bases. J gave up 2 bases and V 6 bases, and 8 bases lay outside the gene matches. The CDR3 consists of 14 residues. Looked up from germline, CDR1 is SQVTM and CDR2 is ANQGSEA. CDR3 region: CSVGDSGKQETQYF. The CDR3 DNA sequence: TGCAGCGTGGGGGATAGCGGGAAACAAGAGACCCAGTACTTC.

The chain couples TRBV6-6 to TRBJ2-1, with D perhaps TRBD2 (7 bases). V gave up 2 bases and J gave up 6 bases, with 11 bases separating them. Germline loops: CDR1 MNHNY, CDR2 SVGAGI (reference sequence). The CDR3 length is 14 residues. CDR3 coding DNA: TGTGCCAGCAGTTACCGGGGGGCGGGCAATGAGCAGTTCTTC. Translating gives CASSYRGAGNEQFF.

Of note for this clone: One end of the junction does not line up with germline, which may come from a read error. V is TRBV6-6 and J is TRBJ1-5; D ambiguous. The CDR3 extends over 13 amino acids. The V gene's germline CDR1 is MNHNY and CDR2 SVGAGI (reference sequence). This CDR3 reads CASTQEFYQPQNF. The CDR3 DNA sequence: TGTGCCAGCACTCAGGAATTTTATCAGCCCCAGAATTTT.

The rearrangement uses TRBV30 and TRBJ1-1; D ambiguous. This CDR3 has 13 amino acids. Trimming pared 2 bases from V and 6 bases from J, leaving 13 bases between. CDR1 GTSNPN and CDR2 SVGIG come from the germline V gene (reference sequence). CDR3 DNA sequence: TGTGCCTGGAGTACAACCCGTAACGCTGAAGCTTTCTTT. Protein product: CAWSTTRNAEAFF.

The chain links TRBV25-1 to TRBJ2-2; 10 bases map to TRBD1. CDR1 and CDR2 from the germline V gene are MGHDK and SYGVNS. The CDR3 spans 18 residues. V shed 3 bases, J shed 3 bases, and the junction held 10 bases outside the gene matches. In nucleotides, the CDR3 is TGTGCCAGCAGTGAGGGTTTTTACGGGACAGGGGACACCGGGGAGCTGTTTTTT. It translates to CASSEGFYGTGDTGELFF.

The V and J genes are TRBV5-6 and TRBJ1-1; TRBD1 matches at 9 bases. Trimming took 2 bases from V and 5 from J; bases not matched to a gene: 7. Germline CDR1 SGHDT, CDR2 YYEEEE. This CDR3 has 15 residues. The CDR3 nucleotides are TGTGCCAGCAGCTTTATACAGGGGGCGGAAACTGAAGCTTTCTTT. This translates into CASSFIQGAETEAFF. The variable domain in full, with the rest retrieved from reference TRBV5-6 and TRBJ1-1, is DAGVTQSPTHLIKTRGQQVTLRCSPKSGHDTVSWYQQALGQGPQFIFQYYEEEERQRGNFPDRFSGHQFPNYSSELNVNALLLGDSALYLCASSFIQGAETEAFFGQGTRLTVV.

The count of this clone is one. The CDR3 DNA is TGTGCCAGTAGATTGACAGGGACTGGGGCCAACGTCCTGACTTTC. Amino acids: CASRLTGTGANVLTF. The rearrangement links TRBV19 to TRBJ2-6, with 7 positions matching TRBD1. Trimming removed 6 bases from V and 2 bases from J; junction bases left unmatched: 4. The CDR3 spans 15 residues. CDR1 is LNHDA, CDR2 SQIVND, per germline (reference sequence).

This clone appeared a few times. The genes are TRBV5-1 and TRBJ2-3; D is undetermined. Deletions cut 3 bases from V and 3 bases from J, with 8 bases between. The CDR3 length is 13 residues. Germline CDR1 reads SGHRS; CDR2 reads YFSETQ. The DNA of the CDR3 is TGCGCCAGCAGCTCTCCTACGACAGATACGCAGTATTTT. Translation: CASSSPTTDTQYF.

The rearrangement joins TRBV9 to TRBJ1-1; 8 bases fit TRBD1. V shed 0 bases, J shed 4 bases, and the junction held 8 bases outside the gene matches. The CDR3 is 16 amino acids. CDR1 is SGDLS, CDR2 YYNGEE, per germline. The CDR3 is CASSVDRGLVGTEAFF. The CDR3 DNA reads as TGTGCCAGCAGCGTAGACAGGGGGTTGGTCGGCACTGAAGCTTTCTTT.

The chain links TRBV19 to TRBJ1-5, with TRBD1 identical over 8 bases. The junction had 9 bases not matched to a gene; V was cut back by 7 bases and J by 4 bases. This CDR3 contains 15 residues. The germline V gene has CDR1 LNHDA and CDR2 SQIVND (reference sequence). The CDR3 DNA follows: TGTGCCAGTATCCCCTCCAGGGGGCCAAATCAGCCCCAGCATTTT. Residues: CASIPSRGPNQPQHF.

The chain is built from TRBV7-6 and TRBJ2-5; 13 bases map to TRBD2. J was trimmed by 5 bases and V by 5 bases; bases with no gene match: 5. CDR3 size: 15 residues. Germline V lookup: CDR1 SGHVS, CDR2 FNYEAQ. The CDR3 loop is CASSTGLAGRETQYF. The CDR3 DNA reads as TGTGCCAGCAGCACGGGACTAGCGGGAAGGGAGACCCAGTACTTC.

This clone came up a few times. This chain links TRBV5-4 with TRBJ1-2; 7 positions match TRBD1. J lost 3 bases, V lost 3 bases, and 14 bases had no gene match. The CDR3 sequence is 17 residues long. CDR1 is SGHNT and CDR2 is YYREEE in the germline V gene (reference sequence). The CDR3 DNA reads as TGTGCCAGCAGCTCCTCGACAGGGTTTAACCGGTACTATGGCTACACCTTC. The encoded protein is CASSSSTGFNRYYGYTF.

This rearrangement joins TRBV14 to TRBJ1-6, with 10 positions matching TRBD1. The length of the CDR3 is 15 residues. With 2 bases clipped from V and 9 bases from J, the junction kept 4 bases outside the gene matches. Looked up from germline, CDR1 is SGHDN and CDR2 is FVKESK. The CDR3 region has the DNA TGTGCCAGCAGCCAAATGGGGACAGGGGTTTCACCCCTCCACTTT. As protein: CASSQMGTGVSPLHF.

The V gene is TRBV5-6, the J gene TRBJ2-4, with TRBD2 as a possible D gene (5 bases). V was clipped by 4 bases and J by 8 bases, with 13 bases between them. This CDR3 comprises 13 residues. Germline V gene sequence: CDR1 SGHDT, CDR2 YYEEEE. CDR3 in DNA: TGTGCCAGCAGCCCGCGCGGCGGGTACATTCAGTACTTC. It translates to CASSPRGGYIQYF.

The chain employs TRBV9 and TRBJ2-5, with 7 bases aligning to TRBD1. The DNA end is more similar to TRBJ2-7, so the J call may be wrong. The germline V gene encodes CDR1 SGDLS and CDR2 YYNGEE. This CDR3 comprises 14 residues. The DNA for the CDR3 is TGTGCCAGCAGCGTAGCTGGGACAGCCTACGAGCAGTACTTC. Encoded protein: CASSVAGTAYEQYF.

CDR3 sequence (DNA): TGTGCCAGCAGGCCCAAGGCGGGGGGGCCAGATACGCAGTATTTT. Protein sequence: CASRPKAGGPDTQYF. This chain joins TRBV7-9 and TRBJ2-3; 9 bases line up with TRBD2. CDR3 size: 15 residues. CDR1 and CDR2 from the germline V gene are SEHNR and FQNEAQ (reference sequence). Losses at the gene ends were 6 bases for V and 4 bases for J; bases not matched to a gene: 8.

This chain connects TRBV5-6 to TRBJ1-2; 7 bases agree with TRBD1. The CDR3 sequence is 16 residues long. V gave up 6 bases and J gave up 5 bases; unmatched junction bases: 16. Germline CDR1 is SGHDT and CDR2 is YYEEEE. The CDR3 nucleotides are TGTGCCAGCACCACCGGCGGAGGTCGACAGGGTTATGGCTACACCTTC. Its protein is CASTTGGGRQGYGYTF.

The chain carries TRBV5-4 and TRBJ2-7, with 8 positions matching TRBD1. The germline CDR1 and CDR2 sequences are SGHNT and YYREEE (reference sequence). The CDR3 is made up of 14 amino acids. V shed 0 bases and J 3 bases; nucleotides not matched to a gene: 2. In DNA, the CDR3 is TGTGCCAGCAGCTTGGGGACAGGGCTCTACGAGCAGTACTTC. The encoded protein is CASSLGTGLYEQYF.